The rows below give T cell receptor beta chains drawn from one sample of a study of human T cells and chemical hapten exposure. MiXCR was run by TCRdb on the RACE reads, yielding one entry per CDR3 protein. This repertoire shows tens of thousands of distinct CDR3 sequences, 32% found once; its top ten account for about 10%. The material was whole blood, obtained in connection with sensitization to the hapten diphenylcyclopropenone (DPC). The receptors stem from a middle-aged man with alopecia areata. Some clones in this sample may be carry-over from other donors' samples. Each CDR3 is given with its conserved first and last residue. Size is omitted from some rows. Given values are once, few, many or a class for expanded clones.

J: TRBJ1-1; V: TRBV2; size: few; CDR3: CASSGTGVSQDVAFF
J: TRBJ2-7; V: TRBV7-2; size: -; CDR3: CASSSHAPPTAGQYF
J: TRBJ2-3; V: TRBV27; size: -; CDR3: CASSLSRRVGSYTDTQYF
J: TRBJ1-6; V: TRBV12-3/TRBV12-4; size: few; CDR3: CASSSTGGENSPLHF
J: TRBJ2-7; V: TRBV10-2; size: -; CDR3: CASSAWGSGRAREQYF
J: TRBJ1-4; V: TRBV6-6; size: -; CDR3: CASSYPQGTNEKLFF
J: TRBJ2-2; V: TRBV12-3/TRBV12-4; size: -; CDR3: CASSLALSGRELFF
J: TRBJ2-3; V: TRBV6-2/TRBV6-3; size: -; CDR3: CASSPRRVAGSGDTQYF
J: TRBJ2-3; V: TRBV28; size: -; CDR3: CASSFIAPSTDTQYF
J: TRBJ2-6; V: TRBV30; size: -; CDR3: CAWRGNGANVLTF
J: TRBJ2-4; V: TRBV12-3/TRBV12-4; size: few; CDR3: CASSLSLAGWDKNIQYF
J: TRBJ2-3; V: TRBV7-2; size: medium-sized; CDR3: CASSSRVGADTQYF
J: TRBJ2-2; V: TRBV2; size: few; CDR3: CASSEDLPNTGELFF
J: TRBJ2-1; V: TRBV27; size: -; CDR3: CASSPRQGSYNEQFF
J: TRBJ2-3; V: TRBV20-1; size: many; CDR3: CSARTGLAGGGDTQYF
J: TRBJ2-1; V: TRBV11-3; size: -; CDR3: CASRTSDSYNEQFF
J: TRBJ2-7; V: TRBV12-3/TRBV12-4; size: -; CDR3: CASSLFGTVYEQYF
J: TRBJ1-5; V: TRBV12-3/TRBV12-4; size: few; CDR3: CASSTTGGGSQPQHF
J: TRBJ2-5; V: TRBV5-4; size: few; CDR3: CASSLVPGRGRGMEETQYF
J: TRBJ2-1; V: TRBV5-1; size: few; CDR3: CASSLETSGRNEQFF
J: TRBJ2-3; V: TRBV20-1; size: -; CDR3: CSAQNPLVGRTDTQYF
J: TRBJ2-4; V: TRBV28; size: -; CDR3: CASSLRGNIQYF
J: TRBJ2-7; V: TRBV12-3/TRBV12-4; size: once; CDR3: CASSPTPYEQYF
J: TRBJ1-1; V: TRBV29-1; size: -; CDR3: CSVVGGRLNTEAFF
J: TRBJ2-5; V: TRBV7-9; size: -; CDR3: CASSMAAGYETQYF
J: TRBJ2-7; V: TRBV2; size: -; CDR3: CASRDREETYEQYF
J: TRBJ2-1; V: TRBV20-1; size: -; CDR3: CSARGDLAASYNEQFF
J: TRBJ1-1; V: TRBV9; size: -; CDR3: CASSVGTATEAFF
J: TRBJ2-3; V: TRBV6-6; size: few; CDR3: CASSTSGVGTDTQYF
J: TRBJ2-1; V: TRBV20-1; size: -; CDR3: CSARTSNEQFF
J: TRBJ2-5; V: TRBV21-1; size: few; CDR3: CASSNRDRNSAGGSQYF
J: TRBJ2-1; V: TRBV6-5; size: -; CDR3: CASSATSGRAWSFF
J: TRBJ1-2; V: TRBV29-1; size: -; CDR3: CSVEGQGTSGYTF
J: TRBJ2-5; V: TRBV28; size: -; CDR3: CASRAGVETQYF
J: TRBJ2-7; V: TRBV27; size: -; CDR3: CASSSLDREVEQYF
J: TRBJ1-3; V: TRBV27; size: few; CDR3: CASREGQAGVGNTIYF
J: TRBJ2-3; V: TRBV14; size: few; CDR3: CASSPVAADTQYF
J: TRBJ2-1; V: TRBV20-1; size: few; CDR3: CSAELSGSYNEQFF
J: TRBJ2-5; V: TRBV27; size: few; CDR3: CASSLSGVETQYF
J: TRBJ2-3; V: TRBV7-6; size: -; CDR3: CASSLGTSGSTDTQYF
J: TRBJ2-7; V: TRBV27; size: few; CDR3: CASSLSGASEQYF
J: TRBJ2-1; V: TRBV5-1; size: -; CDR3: CASSLVFGRAGGGNEQFF
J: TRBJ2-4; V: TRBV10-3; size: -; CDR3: CAIMGQLAKNIQYF
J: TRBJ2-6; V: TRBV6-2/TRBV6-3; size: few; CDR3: CASSRSGTGANVLTF
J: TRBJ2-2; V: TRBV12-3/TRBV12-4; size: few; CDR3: CASSPLNLGAGGELFF
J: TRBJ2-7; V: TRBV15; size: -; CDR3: CATSRDPGISYEQYF
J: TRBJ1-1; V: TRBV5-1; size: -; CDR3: CASSLETGTANTEAFF
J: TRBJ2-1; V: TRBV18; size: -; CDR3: CASSLRTRQYNEQFF
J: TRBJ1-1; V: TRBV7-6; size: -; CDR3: CASSLSEGETEAFF
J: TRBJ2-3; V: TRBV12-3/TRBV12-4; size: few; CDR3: CASLTGAPDTQYF
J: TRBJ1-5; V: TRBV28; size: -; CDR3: CASSLTTPTGRNQPQHF
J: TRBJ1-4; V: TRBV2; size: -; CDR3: CASSEDVRGDDEKLFF
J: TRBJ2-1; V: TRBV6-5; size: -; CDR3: CASSYSGSNYNEQFF
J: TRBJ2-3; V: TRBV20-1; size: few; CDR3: CSASKARADTQYF
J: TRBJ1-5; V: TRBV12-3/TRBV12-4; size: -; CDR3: CASSRDPGPNQPQHF
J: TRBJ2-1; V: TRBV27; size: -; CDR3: CASSLLASGRDNEQFF
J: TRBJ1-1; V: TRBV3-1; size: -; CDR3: CASSPFGGGAFF
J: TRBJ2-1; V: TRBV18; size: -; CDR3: CASSLAGLGYNEQFF
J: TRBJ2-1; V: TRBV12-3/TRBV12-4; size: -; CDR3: CASTRYAYNEQFF
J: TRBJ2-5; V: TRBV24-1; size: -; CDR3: CATSDQMTKEETQYF